These 17 T cell receptor beta chains came from one sample sequenced in a study of cytomegalovirus exposure and HLA in healthy donors. PCR involved 60 Vbeta and 13 Jbeta primers. Here immunoSEQ multiplex PCR was the method, and the copy in TCRdb shows in-frame clones only, minus some. The repertoire holds under 200,000 clones, with roughly 80% as singletons. The sample consisted of PBMCs. These receptors originate from a man aged 18 to 35 in good health and CMV-seropositive.

The J gene is TRBJ2-3, the V gene TRBV19; 8 bases are a match to TRBD2. The junction had 9 bases not matched to a gene; V was cut back by 4 bases and J by 15 bases. CDR3 size: 12 residues. Germline assignment: CDR1 LNHDA and CDR2 SQIVND (reference sequence). CDR3 protein: CASSTGGGSRYF. The DNA of the CDR3 is TGTGCCAGTAGTACCGGGGGGGGTTCACGTTATTTT.

This clone was counted a single time. The chain carries TRBV19 and TRBJ2-2; 9 bases fit TRBD1. The CDR3 runs to 14 residues. From germline, CDR1 is LNHDA and CDR2 SQIVND (reference sequence). V was pared by 3 bases and J by 4 bases, with 0 bases of the junction left unmatched. CDR3 DNA: TGTGCCAGTAGTATGACAGGGGGCACCGGGGAGCTGTTTTTT. Translating it yields CASSMTGGTGELFF.

The chain links TRBV5-8 to TRBJ2-2; 9 bases agree with TRBD1. The CDR3 length is 14 residues. CDR1 and CDR2 from the germline V gene are SGHTS and YDEGEE. After removal of 4 bases from V and 5 bases from J, the junction contained 3 bases not matched to a gene. The CDR3 sequence is CASSPGTGTGELFF. The CDR3 coding sequence is TGTGCCAGCAGCCCTGGGACAGGGACCGGGGAGCTGTTTTTT.

The J gene is TRBJ2-7, the V gene TRBV7-6, with D maybe TRBD1 (7 bases). Germline CDR1 is SGHVS and CDR2 is FNYEAQ. Deletions cut 1 base from V and 3 bases from J, with 13 bases between. The CDR3 covers 15 residues. The DNA for the CDR3 is TGTGCCAGCAGCTTAGTTGCGGGGACAGTCTACGAGCAGTACTTC. Protein sequence: CASSLVAGTVYEQYF.

This clone appeared a few times. The J gene is TRBJ2-3, the V gene TRBV13; 7 bases match TRBD2. Germline lookup yields CDR1 PRHDT and CDR2 FYEKMQ (reference sequence). J lost 3 bases, V lost 2 bases, and 5 bases had no gene match. The CDR3 consists of 15 residues. The CDR3 loop reads CASSLRNSGTDTQYF. Here the CDR3 DNA reads TGTGCCAGCAGCTTAAGAAATAGCGGGACAGATACGCAGTATTTT.

The chain employs TRBV7-3 and TRBJ1-1; D possibly corresponds to TRBD1 (5 bases). V was shortened by 8 bases and J by 2 bases, with 18 bases between the two germline ends. Germline V gene lookup returns CDR1 SGHTA and CDR2 FQGTGA. The CDR3 loop spans 15 amino acids. The CDR3 is CASADRGGANTEAFF. The CDR3 coding sequence is TGTGCCAGCGCCGATCGCGGGGGTGCCAACACTGAAGCTTTCTTT.

The chain has TRBV2 and TRBJ1-1, with D uncertain. This CDR3 contains 13 residues. From germline, CDR1 is SNHLY and CDR2 FYNNEI. Trimming removed 11 bases from V and 4 bases from J, with 17 bases in between. The CDR3 here is CAREQNLGTEAFF. The CDR3, as DNA: TGTGCCCGGGAACAGAATTTGGGCACTGAAGCTTTCTTT.

This sequence joins TRBV27 and TRBJ2-3; TRBD1 agrees at 9 bases. The CDR3 contains 16 residues. V lost 6 bases to trimming and J lost 6 bases; unmatched junction nucleotides: 13. Germline assignment: CDR1 MNHEY and CDR2 SMNVEV (reference sequence). CDR3 sequence (DNA): TGTGCCAGCAGGTCCTTTGGGACAGGGTTTCGCGATACGCAGTATTTT. Protein sequence: CASRSFGTGFRDTQYF.

This clone was observed a handful of times. This CDR3 reads CASSPGMGGANSPLHF. The DNA for the CDR3 is TGCGCCAGCAGCCCGGGGATGGGGGGGGCTAATTCACCCCTCCACTTT. The chain couples TRBV5-1 to TRBJ1-6; D may be TRBD1 (6 bases). V was shortened by 4 bases and J by 6 bases, with 17 bases between the two germline ends. Germline assignment: CDR1 SGHRS and CDR2 YFSETQ. The length of the CDR3 is 16 residues.

The V and J genes are TRBV27 and TRBJ1-2; no clear D. Germline V lookup: CDR1 MNHEY, CDR2 SMNVEV (reference sequence). The CDR3 consists of 16 residues. V was trimmed by 0 bases and J by 2 bases, leaving 13 bases between them. CDR3 sequence reads: CASSLSRAGSNYGYTF. As DNA, the CDR3 is TGTGCCAGCAGTTTATCGAGGGCCGGTTCGAACTATGGCTACACCTTC.

In DNA form, the CDR3 reads TGTGCCAGCAGCCTAGGGACAGGGTTGACAGATACGCAGTATTTT. Its protein is CASSLGTGLTDTQYF. The V gene is TRBV7-2, the J gene TRBJ2-3; 9 positions agree with TRBD1. Trimming took 5 bases from V and 3 from J; bases not matched to a gene: 6. CDR3 length equals 15 residues. From germline, CDR1 is SGHTA and CDR2 FQGNSA.

There are a few counts of this clone. The CDR3 loop is CASSSRLAGALEQFF. Written as DNA, the CDR3 is TGTGCCAGCAGCTCCAGACTAGCGGGAGCGCTTGAGCAGTTCTTC. This chain connects TRBV5-4 to TRBJ2-1; 12 bases map to TRBD2. The CDR3 totals 15 residues. J was trimmed by 9 bases and V by 3 bases; bases with no gene match: 7. Germline CDR1 is SGHNT and CDR2 is YYREEE (reference sequence).

The CDR3 nucleotides are TGTGCCAGCAGGTGGACAGAAAATTCACCCCTCCACTTT. Its translation is CASRWTENSPLHF. The chain recombines TRBV27 with TRBJ1-6; a possible D gene is TRBD1 (6 bases). This CDR3 spans 13 amino acids. Trimming cost V 6 bases and J 7 bases, with 10 bases left between them. Germline loops: CDR1 MNHEY, CDR2 SMNVEV (reference sequence).

This clone was detected a few times. The chain has TRBV18 and TRBJ1-4, with 12 bases fitting TRBD1. This CDR3 region has 17 residues. Germline V gene lookup returns CDR1 KGHSH and CDR2 LQKENI. With V trimmed by 3 bases and J by 8 bases, 10 bases remained unmatched. Here the CDR3 reads CASSPPGQGARREKLFF. CDR3 sequence (DNA): TGTGCCAGCTCACCCCCGGGACAGGGGGCGCGTAGGGAAAAACTGTTTTTT.

This chain joins TRBV6-6 and TRBJ1-4; 8 nucleotides align to TRBD1. CDR3 length: 15 residues. Germline-derived CDR1 and CDR2 are MNHNY and SVGAGI (reference sequence). With V trimmed by 7 bases and J by 8 bases, 12 bases remained unmatched. In DNA, the CDR3 is TGTGCCAGCAACCCCGACAGGGGAGAAAGGGAAAAACTGTTTTTT. It codes for CASNPDRGEREKLFF.

This clone was counted between two and nine times. The chain joins TRBV10-3 to TRBJ1-3, with TRBD1 identical over 8 bases. The germline gives CDR1 ENHRY, CDR2 SYGVKD. The CDR3 totals 15 residues. The trim removed 4 bases at V and 7 bases at J, leaving 9 bases unmatched. In nucleotides, the CDR3 is TGTGCCATCAGTGGGGACCGGGACAGGTTCAACACCATATATTTT. Residues: CAISGDRDRFNTIYF.

Points on this clone: Distinct nucleotide sequences in the sample also encode this CDR3. The chain uses TRBV7-3 and TRBJ2-6, with D possibly matching TRBD1 (6 bases). V shed 2 bases and J shed 2 bases, with 7 bases lying between them. Germline values: CDR1 SGHTA, CDR2 FQGTGA. The CDR3 is made up of 15 amino acids. CDR3 sequence: CASSLAGAGANVLTF. In nucleotides, the CDR3 is TGTGCCAGCAGCTTAGCAGGGGCTGGGGCCAACGTCCTGACTTTC.